These T cell receptor beta chains were read from a single sample in a study of blood T cell repertoires in COVID-19. Assay used: immunoSEQ multiplex PCR; TCRdb lists only in-frame clones, some missing. The table lists hundreds of thousands of clones, about 91% of them singletons. Sequenced input: peripheral blood. The receptors come from a woman aged 45 to 65 with COVID-19, enrolled during active disease. Each CDR3 is given with its conserved first and last residue. A D gene is named only where the DNA matches it firmly. Clone size appears in some rows only: once, few, many, or a class for an expanded clone.

>.|TRBD2|TRBJ2-5|TRBV30
TGTGCCTGGAGTGTACTAGCGGAGACCCAGTACTTC
CAWSVLAETQYF
>.|.|TRBJ2-7|TRBV29-1
TGCAGCGTTGGACCCAGGGGGGCCTACGAGCAGTACTTC
CSVGPRGAYEQYF
>.|.|TRBJ2-1|TRBV12-3/TRBV12-4
TGTGCCAGCAGACTAGTAGGTGAGCAGTTCTTC
CASRLVGEQFF
>.|TRBD1|TRBJ1-2|TRBV3-1/TRBV3-2
TGTGCCAGCAGCCTCTCACCGGGACAGGGGGCCTATGGCTACACCTTC
CASSLSPGQGAYGYTF
>once|TRBD1|TRBJ1-5|TRBV15
TGTGCCACCAGCAGAACCCGGGACAGCAAAAGGCAGCCCCAGCATTTT
CATSRTRDSKRQPQHF
>.|TRBD2|TRBJ2-7|TRBV27
TGTGCCAGCAACCCGGGACTACCCTACGAGCAGTACTTC
CASNPGLPYEQYF
>.|TRBD1|TRBJ2-7|TRBV10-3
TGTGCCATCAGCGGGACAGCCTACGAGCAGTACTTC
CAISGTAYEQYF
>.|TRBD1|TRBJ1-2|TRBV5-6
TGTGCCAGCAGCCACCCCTCCGGGACAGGTCCGGATGGCTACACCTTC
CASSHPSGTGPDGYTF
>.|.|TRBJ1-1|TRBV27
TGTGCCAGCAGTTCCCAAGGGGATCTTGAAGCTTTCTTT
CASSSQGDLEAFF
>.|.|TRBJ1-3|TRBV30
TGTGCCTGGAGTGTACTACTGGGAAACACCATATATTTT
CAWSVLLGNTIYF
>.|TRBD2|TRBJ2-5|TRBV11-2
TGTGCCAGCACCGAGACCCTAGCGGGGGGAGGGGAGACCCAGTACTTC
CASTETLAGGGETQYF
>.|TRBD2|TRBJ2-1|TRBV6-5
TGTGCCAGCAGTTACTCGGGGAGGGGACCCTACAATGAGCAGTTCTTC
CASSYSGRGPYNEQFF
>.|TRBD1|TRBJ1-3|TRBV7-9
TGTGCCAGCAGCCGACAGGGAAGTGGAAACACCATATATTTT
CASSRQGSGNTIYF
>.|.|TRBJ1-6|TRBV28
.
CASSSSREHYYSPLHF
>.|.|TRBJ1-2|TRBV6-4
TGTGCCAGCAGTTTAGACGGACAAGGCATCGGTGGCTACACCTTC
CASSLDGQGIGGYTF
>.|TRBD1|TRBJ1-6|TRBV6-1
TGTGCCAGCAGTGAAAGATCCGGACAGGCCGCCCGGCCCCTCCACTTT
CASSERSGQAARPLHF
>.|.|TRBJ1-3|TRBV19
TGTGCCAGTAGTCCAACCCCCAGGGGAGCTGGAAACACCATATATTTT
CASSPTPRGAGNTIYF
>.|TRBD1|TRBJ1-2|TRBV19
TGTGCCAGTAGTACCGGGAGGCGGGACAGGAGGGACTATGGCTACACCTTC
CASSTGRRDRRDYGYTF
>.|TRBD1|TRBJ1-2|TRBV15
TGTGCCACCACCGACCTCCGAGACAGGGGTACTGGCTACACCTTC
CATTDLRDRGTGYTF
>.|TRBD1|TRBJ2-4|TRBV3-1/TRBV3-2
TGTGCCAGCAGCCAGGGAAGACAGGGTGACATTCAGTACTTC
CASSQGRQGDIQYF
>once|TRBD1|TRBJ1-4|TRBV2
TGTGCCAGCAAGGCGACAGGGGGGAATGAAAAACTGTTTTTT
CASKATGGNEKLFF
>.|.|TRBJ2-2|TRBV5-6
TGTGCCAGCAGCTTAGGGGCGGGGGAGCTGTTTTTT
CASSLGAGELFF
>.|.|TRBJ2-2|TRBV6-5
TGTGCCAGCAGGGGCATGACCGGGGAGCTGTTTTTT
CASRGMTGELFF
>.|TRBD1|TRBJ1-5|TRBV10-3
TGTGCCATCAGTGAGTGGACAGGGGCTAATCAGCCCCAGCATTTT
CAISEWTGANQPQHF
>.|.|TRBJ2-7|TRBV29-1
TGCAGCGTGCGGGGTTCGGTCGTCGAGCAGTACTTC
CSVRGSVVEQYF
>.|TRBD2|TRBJ2-3|TRBV5-1
TGCGCCAGCAGTCAGGAGCGGGGGCCTAGCACAGATACGCAGTATTTT
CASSQERGPSTDTQYF
>.|TRBD1|TRBJ2-7|TRBV12-3/TRBV12-4
TGTGCCAGCAAACCGGACAGGGGCGACGAGCAGTACTTC
CASKPDRGDEQYF
>once|TRBD1|TRBJ1-3|TRBV10-3
TGTGCCATCAGTGGGGGACAGGGAGTCGGAAACACCATATATTTT
CAISGGQGVGNTIYF
>.|TRBD2|TRBJ2-3|TRBV19
TGTGCCAGTAGTATAGCGGGCGGGGGGCCCACAGATACGCAGTATTTT
CASSIAGGGPTDTQYF
>.|.|TRBJ2-1|TRBV2
TGTGCCAGCAGTGTCCTAGGAGGGGGCTCCAATGAGCAGTTCTTC
CASSVLGGGSNEQFF
>once|TRBD1|TRBJ2-1|TRBV6-4
TGTGCCAGCAGCTCGGACAGGGGGGTCTATGAGCAGTTCTTC
CASSSDRGVYEQFF
>.|TRBD1|TRBJ1-1|TRBV19
TGTGCCAGTAGTCACGGGACAGGTAGGACGAACACTGAAGCTTTCTTT
CASSHGTGRTNTEAFF
>.|.|TRBJ2-7|TRBV9
TGTGCCAGCAGCGTGACCGGGAACGAGCAGTACTTC
CASSVTGNEQYF
>.|.|TRBJ2-3|TRBV6-2/TRBV6-3
TGTGCCAGCAGTCGGGACGGACAGACGGATACGCAGTATTTT
CASSRDGQTDTQYF
>.|.|TRBJ2-7|TRBV28
TGTGCCACCAACAAAAGGTCTGACAATTACGAGCAGTACTTC
CATNKRSDNYEQYF
>.|TRBD1|TRBJ1-4|TRBV27
TGTGCCAGCAGTCCGCCAGGACAGGTGTATGAAAAACTGTTTTTT
CASSPPGQVYEKLFF
>.|.|TRBJ2-3|TRBV29-1
TGCAGCGTTTCACAGGGACCAGATACGCAGTATTTT
CSVSQGPDTQYF
>once|TRBD1|TRBJ1-1|TRBV13
TGTGCCAGCAGCCCTCCGAGGGGACAGGAGAACACTGAAGCTTTCTTT
CASSPPRGQENTEAFF
>.|.|TRBJ1-6|TRBV20-1
TGCAGTGCTAGTCTGACTGCCCGGGATTCACCCCTCCACTTT
CSASLTARDSPLHF
>.|.|TRBJ2-7|TRBV9
TGTGCCAGCAGCGTAGGACGCGGATTCTCTAGGGAGCAGTACTTC
CASSVGRGFSREQYF
>.|TRBD1|TRBJ1-6|TRBV5-8
TGTGCCAGCAGCTTCGGGACAGTAACGTATAATTCACCCCTCCACTTT
CASSFGTVTYNSPLHF
>.|.|TRBJ2-7|TRBV6-5
TGTGCCAGCATCAATAGGAGGGCGGACAGGCACGAGCAGTACTTC
CASINRRADRHEQYF
>.|.|TRBJ1-5|TRBV2
TGTGCCAGCAGTCAAATGTCCCAGCCCCAGCATTTT
CASSQMSQPQHF
>.|.|TRBJ2-7|TRBV2
TGTGCCAGCAGAGGAGGAGAAGACGAGCAGTACTTC
CASRGGEDEQYF
>.|.|TRBJ2-2|TRBV9
TGTGCCAGCAGCGTAGCAGGTCTAAACACCGGGGAGCTGTTTTTT
CASSVAGLNTGELFF
>.|TRBD2|TRBJ2-7|TRBV5-1
TGCGCCAGCAGCTTGGCGGGGGGGTATACCTACGAGCAGTACTTC
CASSLAGGYTYEQYF
>.|TRBD1|TRBJ1-5|TRBV7-2
TGTGCCAGCAGCGGGGACAGCAGAAAGCCCCAGCATTTT
CASSGDSRKPQHF
>.|.|TRBJ2-3|TRBV28
TGTGCCAGCAGTTTAAGCATTTACACAGATACGCAGTATTTT
CASSLSIYTDTQYF
>.|.|TRBJ1-5|TRBV30
TGTGCCTGGAGCGAACCCCAGGGGCTTGGGCCCCAGCATTTT
CAWSEPQGLGPQHF
>.|.|TRBJ2-2|TRBV7-2
TGTGCCAGCAGCTCCTACCAGGGAATCGACACCGGGGAGCTGTTTTTT
CASSSYQGIDTGELFF
>.|.|TRBJ2-3|TRBV29-1
TGCAGCGTTGACTCTCCAAGCTTAGCGGTTCCAGATACGCAGTATTTT
CSVDSPSLAVPDTQYF
>.|TRBD1|TRBJ2-5|TRBV10-3
TGTGCCACGGTCAGGGGGAACGGAGAGACCCAGTACTTC
CATVRGNGETQYF
>.|.|TRBJ2-5|TRBV14
TGTGCCAGCAGCCAGTCGACTAGGGGAGGGACCCAGTACTTC
CASSQSTRGGTQYF
>.|.|TRBJ1-2|TRBV7-6
TGTGCCAGCAAATTAAAGGGACACCCCTCTCTGGGCTATGGCTACACCTTC
CASKLKGHPSLGYGYTF
>.|.|TRBJ2-1|TRBV7-2
TGTGCCAGCAGCTTAGTAGCGGAACCTTACAATGAGCAGTTCTTC
CASSLVAEPYNEQFF
>.|.|TRBJ1-1|TRBV13
TGTGCCAGCAGCTTAGGGCAGATGAACACTGAAGCTTTCTTT
CASSLGQMNTEAFF
>.|.|TRBJ1-2|TRBV7-3
TGTGCCAGCAGCTTACCGGGTGGCGGCTACACCTTC
CASSLPGGGYTF
>.|TRBD2|TRBJ2-5|TRBV2
TGTGCCAGCGCGCGGCGGGGGGGGCAAGAGACCCAGTACTTC
CASARRGGQETQYF
>.|TRBD2|TRBJ2-7|TRBV7-9
TGTGCCAGCAGCTTATCTACTCGGGGGGGCTCGGAGCAGTACTTC
CASSLSTRGGSEQYF
>.|TRBD1|TRBJ2-7|TRBV5-1
TGCGCCAGCAGCCCGGGGACAGGTAGCTCCTACGAGCAGTACTTC
CASSPGTGSSYEQYF